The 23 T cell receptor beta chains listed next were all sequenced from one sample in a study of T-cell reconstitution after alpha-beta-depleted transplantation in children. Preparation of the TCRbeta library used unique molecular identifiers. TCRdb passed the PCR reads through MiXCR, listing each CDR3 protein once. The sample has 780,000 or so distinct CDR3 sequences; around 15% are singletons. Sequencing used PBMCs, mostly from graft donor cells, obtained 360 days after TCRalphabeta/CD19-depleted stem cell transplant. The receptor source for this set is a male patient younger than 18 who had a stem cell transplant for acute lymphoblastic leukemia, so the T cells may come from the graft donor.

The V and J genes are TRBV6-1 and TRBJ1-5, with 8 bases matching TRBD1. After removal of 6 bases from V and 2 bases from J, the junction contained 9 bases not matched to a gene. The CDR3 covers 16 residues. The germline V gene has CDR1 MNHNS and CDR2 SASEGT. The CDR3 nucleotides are TGTGCCAGCAGGCAACGGACAGGGTTGGGCAATCAGCCCCAGCATTTT. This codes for CASRQRTGLGNQPQHF.

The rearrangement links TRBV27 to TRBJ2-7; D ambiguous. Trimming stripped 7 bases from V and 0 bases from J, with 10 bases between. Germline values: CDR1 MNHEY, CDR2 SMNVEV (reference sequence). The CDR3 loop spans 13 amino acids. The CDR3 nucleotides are TGTGCCAGCACCACTCGGAGCTCCTACGAGCAGTACTTC. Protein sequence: CASTTRSSYEQYF.

CDR3 protein: CAALPLAEYQETQYF. In DNA, the CDR3 is TGCGCCGCATTACCCCTAGCGGAGTACCAAGAGACCCAGTACTTC. V usage is TRBV10-2 and J usage is TRBJ2-5, with TRBD2 matching 7 bases. This CDR3 spans 15 amino acids. Germline loops: CDR1 WSHSY, CDR2 SAAADI. Trimming cost V 11 bases and J 0 bases; bases outside gene matches: 12.

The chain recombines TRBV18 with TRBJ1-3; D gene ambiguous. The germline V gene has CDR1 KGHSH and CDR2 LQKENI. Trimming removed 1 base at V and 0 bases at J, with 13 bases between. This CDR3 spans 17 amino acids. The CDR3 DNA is TGTGCCAGCTCACCACGCCGGGCCCAAGACTCTGGAAACACCATATATTTT. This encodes CASSPRRAQDSGNTIYF.

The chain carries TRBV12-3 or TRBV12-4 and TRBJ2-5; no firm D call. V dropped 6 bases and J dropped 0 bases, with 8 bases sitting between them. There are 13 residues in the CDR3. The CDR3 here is CASRLYNQETQYF. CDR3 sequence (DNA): TGTGCCAGCAGGCTCTACAACCAAGAGACCCAGTACTTC.

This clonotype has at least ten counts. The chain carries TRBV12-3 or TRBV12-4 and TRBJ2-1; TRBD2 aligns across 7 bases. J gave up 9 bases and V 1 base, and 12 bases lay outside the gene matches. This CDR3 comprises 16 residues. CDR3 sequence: CASSLGRGGGLGEQFF. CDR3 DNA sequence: TGTGCCAGCAGTTTAGGTCGGGGCGGGGGTTTGGGTGAGCAGTTCTTC.

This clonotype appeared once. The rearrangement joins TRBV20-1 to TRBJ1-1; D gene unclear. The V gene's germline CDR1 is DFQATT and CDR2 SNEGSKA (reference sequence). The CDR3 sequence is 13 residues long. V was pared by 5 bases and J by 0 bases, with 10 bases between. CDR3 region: CSAPNKMNTEAFF. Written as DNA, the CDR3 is TGCAGTGCTCCTAATAAAATGAACACTGAAGCTTTCTTT.

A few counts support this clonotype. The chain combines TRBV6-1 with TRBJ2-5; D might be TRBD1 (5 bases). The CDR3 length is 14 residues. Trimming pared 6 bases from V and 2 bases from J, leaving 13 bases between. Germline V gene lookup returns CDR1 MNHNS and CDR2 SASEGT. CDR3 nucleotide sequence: TGTGCCAGCAGCCCGACAGTGCCTCAAGAGACCCAGTACTTC. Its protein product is CASSPTVPQETQYF.

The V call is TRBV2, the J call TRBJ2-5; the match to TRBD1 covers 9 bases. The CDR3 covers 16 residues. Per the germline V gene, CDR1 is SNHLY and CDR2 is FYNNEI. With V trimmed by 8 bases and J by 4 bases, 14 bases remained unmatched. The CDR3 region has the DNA TGTGCCAGCCGACCAGATCCCGGGACAGGGTCAGAGACCCAGTACTTC. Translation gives CASRPDPGTGSETQYF. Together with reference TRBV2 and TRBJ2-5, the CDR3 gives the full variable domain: EPEVTQTPSHQVTQMGQEVILRCVPISNHLYFYWYRQILGQKVEFLVSFYNNEISEKSEIFDDQFSVERPDGSNFTLKIRSTKLEDSAMYFCASRPDPGTGSETQYFGPGTRLLVL.

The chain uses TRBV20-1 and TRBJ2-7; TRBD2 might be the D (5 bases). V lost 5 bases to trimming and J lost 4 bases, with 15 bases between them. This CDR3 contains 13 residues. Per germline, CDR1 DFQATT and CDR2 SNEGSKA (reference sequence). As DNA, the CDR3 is TGCAGTGCTCAAGGGAGTGGGGTATACGAGCAGTACTTC. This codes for CSAQGSGVYEQYF.

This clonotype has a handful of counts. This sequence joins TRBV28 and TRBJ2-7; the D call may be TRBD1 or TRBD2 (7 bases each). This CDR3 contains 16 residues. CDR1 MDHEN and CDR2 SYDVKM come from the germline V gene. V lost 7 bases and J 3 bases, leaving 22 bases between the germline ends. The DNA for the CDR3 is TGTGCCAGCACCAAAGCTAACAGGGGACTAAACTACGAGCAGTACTTC. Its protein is CASTKANRGLNYEQYF.

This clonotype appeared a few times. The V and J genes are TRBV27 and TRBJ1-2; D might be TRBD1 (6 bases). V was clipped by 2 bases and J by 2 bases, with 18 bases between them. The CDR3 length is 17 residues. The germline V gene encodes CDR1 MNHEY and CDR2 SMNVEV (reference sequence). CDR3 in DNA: TGTGCCAGCAGTTTACTGTTCTGGGGGCTAGTGAACTATGGCTACACCTTC. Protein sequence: CASSLLFWGLVNYGYTF.

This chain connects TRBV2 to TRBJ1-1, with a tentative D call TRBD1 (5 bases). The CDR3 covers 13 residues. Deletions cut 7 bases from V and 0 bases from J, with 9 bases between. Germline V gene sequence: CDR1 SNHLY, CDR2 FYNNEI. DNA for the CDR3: TGTGCCAGCAAGTGGGGGTTGAACACTGAAGCTTTCTTT. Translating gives CASKWGLNTEAFF.

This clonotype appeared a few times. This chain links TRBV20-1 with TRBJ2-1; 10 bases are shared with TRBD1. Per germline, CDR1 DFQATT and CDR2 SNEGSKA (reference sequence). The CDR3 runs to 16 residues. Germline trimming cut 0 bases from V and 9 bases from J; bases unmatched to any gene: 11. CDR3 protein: CSARDRRRQGAGEQFF. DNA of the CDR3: TGCAGTGCTAGAGATCGGCGTAGACAGGGGGCCGGTGAGCAGTTCTTC.

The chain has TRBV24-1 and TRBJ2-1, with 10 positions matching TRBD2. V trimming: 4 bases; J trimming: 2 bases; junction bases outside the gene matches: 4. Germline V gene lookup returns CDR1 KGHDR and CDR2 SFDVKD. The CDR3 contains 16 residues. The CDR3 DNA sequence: TGTGCCACCAGTGAGTGGACTAGCGGAACCTACAATGAGCAGTTCTTC. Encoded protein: CATSEWTSGTYNEQFF.

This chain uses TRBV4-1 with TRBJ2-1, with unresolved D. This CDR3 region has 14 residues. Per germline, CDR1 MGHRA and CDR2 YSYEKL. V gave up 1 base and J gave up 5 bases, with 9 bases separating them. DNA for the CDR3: TGCGCCAGCAGCCAAGCCCCCTTAGACAATGAGCAGTTCTTC. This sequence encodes CASSQAPLDNEQFF.

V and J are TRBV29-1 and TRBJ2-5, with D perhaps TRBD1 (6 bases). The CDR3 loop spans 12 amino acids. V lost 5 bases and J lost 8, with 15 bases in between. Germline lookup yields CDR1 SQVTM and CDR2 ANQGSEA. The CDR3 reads CSVTGSGVTQYF. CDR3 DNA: TGCAGCGTTACCGGGTCAGGGGTTACCCAGTACTTC.

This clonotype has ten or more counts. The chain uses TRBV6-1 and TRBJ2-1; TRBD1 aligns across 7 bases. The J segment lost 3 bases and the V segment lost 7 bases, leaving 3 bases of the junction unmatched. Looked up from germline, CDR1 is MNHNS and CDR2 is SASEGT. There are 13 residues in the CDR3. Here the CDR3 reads CASTGTDYNEQFF. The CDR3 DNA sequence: TGTGCCAGCACGGGGACAGACTACAATGAGCAGTTCTTC.

The CDR3 DNA reads as TGCGCCAGCAGCTTGTTACCCCCTAGCGGGAGGAGTCTCCAAGAGACCCAGTACTTC. Translating it yields CASSLLPPSGRSLQETQYF. The gene calls are TRBV5-1 and TRBJ2-5; 11 nucleotides agree with TRBD2. Germline V gene lookup returns CDR1 SGHRS and CDR2 YFSETQ. After removal of 1 base from V and 1 base from J, the junction contained 12 bases not matched to a gene. CDR3 length: 19 residues.

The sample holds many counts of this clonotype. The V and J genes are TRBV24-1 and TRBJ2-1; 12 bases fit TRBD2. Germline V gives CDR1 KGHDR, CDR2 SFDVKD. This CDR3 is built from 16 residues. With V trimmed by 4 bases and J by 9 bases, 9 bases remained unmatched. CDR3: CATSDHTSGRFGEQFF. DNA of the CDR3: TGTGCCACCAGTGACCATACTAGCGGGAGGTTTGGTGAGCAGTTCTTC.

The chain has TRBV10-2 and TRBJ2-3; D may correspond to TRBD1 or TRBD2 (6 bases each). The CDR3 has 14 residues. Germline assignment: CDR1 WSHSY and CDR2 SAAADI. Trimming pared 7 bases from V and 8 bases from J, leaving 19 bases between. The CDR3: CASKVRGQRSTQYF. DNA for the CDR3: TGCGCCAGCAAGGTCCGGGGGCAGAGATCTACGCAGTATTTT.

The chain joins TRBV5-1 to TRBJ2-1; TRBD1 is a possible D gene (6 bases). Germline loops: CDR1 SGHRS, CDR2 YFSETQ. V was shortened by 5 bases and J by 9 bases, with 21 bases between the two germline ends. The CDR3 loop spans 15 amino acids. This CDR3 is CASSSAGPQGGEQFF. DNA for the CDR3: TGCGCCAGCAGTTCCGCCGGGCCCCAAGGGGGTGAGCAGTTCTTC.

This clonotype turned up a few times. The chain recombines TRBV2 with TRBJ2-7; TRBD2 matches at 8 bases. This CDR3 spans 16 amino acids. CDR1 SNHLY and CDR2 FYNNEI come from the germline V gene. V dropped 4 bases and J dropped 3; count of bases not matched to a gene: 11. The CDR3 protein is CASSGVRGTRVYEQYF. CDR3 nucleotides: TGTGCCAGCAGTGGGGTTCGCGGGACTAGAGTCTACGAGCAGTACTTC. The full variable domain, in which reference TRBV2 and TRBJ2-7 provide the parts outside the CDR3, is EPEVTQTPSHQVTQMGQEVILRCVPISNHLYFYWYRQILGQKVEFLVSFYNNEISEKSEIFDDQFSVERPDGSNFTLKIRSTKLEDSAMYFCASSGVRGTRVYEQYFGPGTRLTVT.